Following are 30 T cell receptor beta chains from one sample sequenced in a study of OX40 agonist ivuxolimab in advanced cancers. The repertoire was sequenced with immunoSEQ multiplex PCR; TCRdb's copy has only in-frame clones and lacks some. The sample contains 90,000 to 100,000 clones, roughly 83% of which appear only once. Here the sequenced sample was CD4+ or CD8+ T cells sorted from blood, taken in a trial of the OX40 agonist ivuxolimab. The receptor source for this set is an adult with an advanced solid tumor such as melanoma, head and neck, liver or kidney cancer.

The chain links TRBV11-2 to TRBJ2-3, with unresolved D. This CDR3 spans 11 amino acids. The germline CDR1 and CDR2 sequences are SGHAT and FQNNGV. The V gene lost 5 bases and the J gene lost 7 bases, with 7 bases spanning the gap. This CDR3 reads CASSPHYTQYF. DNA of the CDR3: TGTGCCAGCAGCCCTCACTATACGCAGTATTTT.

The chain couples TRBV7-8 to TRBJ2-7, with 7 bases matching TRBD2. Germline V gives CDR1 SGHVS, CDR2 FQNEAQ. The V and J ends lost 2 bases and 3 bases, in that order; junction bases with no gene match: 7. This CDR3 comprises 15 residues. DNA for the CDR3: TGTGCCAGCAGCTTACAAAGCGGGGAGTACTACGAGCAGTACTTC. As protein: CASSLQSGEYYEQYF.

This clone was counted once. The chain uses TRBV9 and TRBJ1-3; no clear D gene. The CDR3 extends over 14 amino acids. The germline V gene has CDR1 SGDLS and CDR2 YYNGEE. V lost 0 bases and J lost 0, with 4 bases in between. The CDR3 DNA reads TGTGCCAGCAGCGTAGCCACCTCTGGAAACACCATATATTTT. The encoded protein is CASSVATSGNTIYF.

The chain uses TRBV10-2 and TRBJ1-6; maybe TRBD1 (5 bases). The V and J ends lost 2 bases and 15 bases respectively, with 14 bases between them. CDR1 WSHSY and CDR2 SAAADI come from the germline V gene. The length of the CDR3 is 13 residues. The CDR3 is CASSEGAGRDLHF. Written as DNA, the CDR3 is TGCGCCAGCAGTGAGGGTGCAGGGAGAGACCTCCACTTT.

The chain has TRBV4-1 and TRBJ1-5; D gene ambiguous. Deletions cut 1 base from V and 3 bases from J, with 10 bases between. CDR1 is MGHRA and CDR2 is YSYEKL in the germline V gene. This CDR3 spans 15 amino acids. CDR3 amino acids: CASSQGSTTNQPQHF. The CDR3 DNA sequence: TGCGCCAGCAGCCAAGGGTCTACAACCAATCAGCCCCAGCATTTT.

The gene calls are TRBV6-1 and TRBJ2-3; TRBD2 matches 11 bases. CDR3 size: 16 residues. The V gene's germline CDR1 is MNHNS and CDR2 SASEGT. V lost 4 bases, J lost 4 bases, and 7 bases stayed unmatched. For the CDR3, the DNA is TGTGCCAGCAGTGCGCTAGCGGGGGGCAGGGCAGATACGCAGTATTTT. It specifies CASSALAGGRADTQYF.

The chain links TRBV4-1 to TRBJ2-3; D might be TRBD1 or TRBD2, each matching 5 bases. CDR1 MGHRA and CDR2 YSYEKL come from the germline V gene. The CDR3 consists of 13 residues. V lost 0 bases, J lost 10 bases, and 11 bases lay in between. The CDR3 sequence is CASSQDWDLSQYF. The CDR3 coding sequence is TGCGCCAGCAGCCAAGATTGGGACCTCTCGCAGTATTTT.

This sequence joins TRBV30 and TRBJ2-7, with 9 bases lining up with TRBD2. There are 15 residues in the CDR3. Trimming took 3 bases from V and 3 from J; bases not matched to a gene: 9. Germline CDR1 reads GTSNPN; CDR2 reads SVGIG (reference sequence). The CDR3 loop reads CAWRLGTSSYYEQYF. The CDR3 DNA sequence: TGTGCCTGGAGGCTTGGGACTAGCAGCTACTACGAGCAGTACTTC. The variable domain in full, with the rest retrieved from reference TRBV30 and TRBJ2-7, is SQTIHQWPATLVQPVGSPLSLECTVEGTSNPNLYWYRQAAGRGLQLLFYSVGIGQISSEVPQNLSASRPQDRQFILSSKKLLLSDSGFYLCAWRLGTSSYYEQYFGPGTRLTVT.

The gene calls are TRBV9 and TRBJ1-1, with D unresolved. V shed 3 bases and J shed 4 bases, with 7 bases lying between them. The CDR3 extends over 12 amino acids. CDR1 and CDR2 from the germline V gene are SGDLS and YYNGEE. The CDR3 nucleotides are TGTGCCAGCAGCGCCATCGGCACTGAAGCTTTCTTT. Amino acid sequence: CASSAIGTEAFF.

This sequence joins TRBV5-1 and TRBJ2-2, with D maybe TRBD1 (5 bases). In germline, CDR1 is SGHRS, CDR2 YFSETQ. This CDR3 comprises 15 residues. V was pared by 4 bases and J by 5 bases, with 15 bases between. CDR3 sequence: CASSKLSQGTGELFF. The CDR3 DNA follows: TGCGCCAGCAGCAAACTGTCTCAGGGAACCGGGGAGCTGTTTTTT.

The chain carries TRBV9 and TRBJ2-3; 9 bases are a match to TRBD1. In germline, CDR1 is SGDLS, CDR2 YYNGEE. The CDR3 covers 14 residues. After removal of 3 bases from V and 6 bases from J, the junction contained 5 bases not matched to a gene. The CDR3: CASSGDREGDTQYF. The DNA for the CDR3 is TGTGCCAGCAGCGGGGACAGGGAAGGGGATACGCAGTATTTT.

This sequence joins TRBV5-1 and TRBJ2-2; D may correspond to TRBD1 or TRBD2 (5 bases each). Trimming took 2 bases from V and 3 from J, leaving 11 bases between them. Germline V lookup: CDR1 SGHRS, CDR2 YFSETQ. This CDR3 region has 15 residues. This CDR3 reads CASSFGDVDTGELFF. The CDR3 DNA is TGCGCCAGCAGCTTCGGGGACGTTGACACCGGGGAGCTGTTTTTT.

The CDR3 reads CASSLGSGANTEAFF. CDR3 sequence (DNA): TGTGCCAGCAGCTTAGGGTCCGGGGCTAACACTGAAGCTTTCTTT. J is TRBJ1-1 and V is TRBV7-9; D is possibly TRBD1 (5 bases). V was shortened by 1 base and J by 2 bases, with 11 bases between the two germline ends. The germline gives CDR1 SEHNR, CDR2 FQNEAQ (reference sequence). The CDR3 has 15 residues.

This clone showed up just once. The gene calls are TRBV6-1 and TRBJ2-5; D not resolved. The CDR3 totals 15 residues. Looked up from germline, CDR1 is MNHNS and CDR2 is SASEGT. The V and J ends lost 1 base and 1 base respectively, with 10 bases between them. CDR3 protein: CASSEGAESQETQYF. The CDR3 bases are TGTGCCAGCAGTGAAGGGGCAGAAAGCCAAGAGACCCAGTACTTC.

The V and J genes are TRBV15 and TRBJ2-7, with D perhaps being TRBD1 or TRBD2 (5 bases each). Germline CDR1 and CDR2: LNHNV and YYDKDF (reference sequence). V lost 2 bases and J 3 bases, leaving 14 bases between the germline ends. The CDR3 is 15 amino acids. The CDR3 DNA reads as TGTGCCACCAGCAGACAATTCCGGGACGGCTACGAGCAGTACTTC. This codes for CATSRQFRDGYEQYF.

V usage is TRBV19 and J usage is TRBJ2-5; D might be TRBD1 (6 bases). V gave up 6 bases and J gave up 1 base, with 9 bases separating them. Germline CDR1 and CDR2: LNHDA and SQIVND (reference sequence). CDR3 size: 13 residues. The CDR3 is CASRKDSQETQYF. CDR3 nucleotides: TGTGCCAGTAGAAAGGACAGCCAAGAGACCCAGTACTTC.

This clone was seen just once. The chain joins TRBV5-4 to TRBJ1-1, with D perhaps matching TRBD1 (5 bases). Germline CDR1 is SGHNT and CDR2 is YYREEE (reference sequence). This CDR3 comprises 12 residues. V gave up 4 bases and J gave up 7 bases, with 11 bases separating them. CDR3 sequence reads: CASSRGVLEAFF. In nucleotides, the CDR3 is TGTGCCAGCAGCCGGGGGGTCCTTGAAGCTTTCTTT.

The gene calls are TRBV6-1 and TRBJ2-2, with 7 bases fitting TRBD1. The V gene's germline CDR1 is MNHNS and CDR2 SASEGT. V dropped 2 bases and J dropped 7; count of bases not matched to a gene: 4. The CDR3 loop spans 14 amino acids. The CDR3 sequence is CASSENRGFGELFF. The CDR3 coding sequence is TGTGCCAGCAGTGAAAACAGGGGTTTCGGGGAGCTGTTTTTT.

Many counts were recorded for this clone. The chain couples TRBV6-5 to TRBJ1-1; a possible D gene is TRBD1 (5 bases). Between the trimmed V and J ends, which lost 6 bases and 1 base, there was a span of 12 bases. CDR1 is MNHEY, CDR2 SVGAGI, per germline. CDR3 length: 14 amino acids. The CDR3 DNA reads TGTGCCAGCAGGTCCAGGGTACGGAACACTGAAGCTTTCTTT. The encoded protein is CASRSRVRNTEAFF.

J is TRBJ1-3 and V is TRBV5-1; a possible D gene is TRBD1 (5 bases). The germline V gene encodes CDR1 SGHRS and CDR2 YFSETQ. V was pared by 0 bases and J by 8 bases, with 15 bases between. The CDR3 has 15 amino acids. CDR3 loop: CASSLARPGPDTIYF. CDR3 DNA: TGCGCCAGCAGCTTGGCCCGGCCGGGGCCGGACACCATATATTTT.

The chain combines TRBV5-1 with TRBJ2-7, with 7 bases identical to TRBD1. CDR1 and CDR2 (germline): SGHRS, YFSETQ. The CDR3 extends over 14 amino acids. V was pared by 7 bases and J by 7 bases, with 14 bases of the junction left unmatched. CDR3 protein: CASGRDRALGEQYF. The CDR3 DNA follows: TGCGCCAGCGGCAGGGACAGAGCCCTCGGGGAGCAGTACTTC. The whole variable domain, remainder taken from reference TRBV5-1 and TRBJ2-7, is KAGVTQTPRYLIKTRGQQVTLSCSPISGHRSVSWYQQTPGQGLQFLFEYFSETQRNKGNFPGRFSGRQFSNSRSEMNVSTLELGDSALYLCASGRDRALGEQYFGPGTRLTVT.

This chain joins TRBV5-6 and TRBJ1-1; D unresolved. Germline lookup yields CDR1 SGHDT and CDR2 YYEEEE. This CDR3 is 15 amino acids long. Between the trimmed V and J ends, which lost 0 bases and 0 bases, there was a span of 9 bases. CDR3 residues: CASSLGWEMNTEAFF. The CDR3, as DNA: TGTGCCAGCAGCTTGGGATGGGAAATGAACACTGAAGCTTTCTTT.

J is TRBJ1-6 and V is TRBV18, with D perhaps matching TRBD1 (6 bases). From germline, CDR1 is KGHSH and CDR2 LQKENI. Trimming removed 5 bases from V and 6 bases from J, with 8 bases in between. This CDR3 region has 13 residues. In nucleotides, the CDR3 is TGTGCCAGCTCAGGGGACACTAATTCACCCCTCCACTTT. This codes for CASSGDTNSPLHF.

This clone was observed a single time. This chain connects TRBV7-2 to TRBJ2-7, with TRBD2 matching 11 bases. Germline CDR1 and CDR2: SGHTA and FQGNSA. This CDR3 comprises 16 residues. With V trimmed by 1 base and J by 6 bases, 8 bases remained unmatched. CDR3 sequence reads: CASSLDIAGGLGEQYF. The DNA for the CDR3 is TGTGCCAGCAGCTTAGATATAGCGGGGGGGCTGGGCGAGCAGTACTTC. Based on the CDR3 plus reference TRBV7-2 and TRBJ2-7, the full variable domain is GAGVSQSPSNKVTEKGKDVELRCDPISGHTALYWYRQSLGQGLEFLIYFQGNSAPDKSGLPSDRFSAERTGGSVSTLTIQRTQQEDSAVYLCASSLDIAGGLGEQYFGPGTRLTVT.

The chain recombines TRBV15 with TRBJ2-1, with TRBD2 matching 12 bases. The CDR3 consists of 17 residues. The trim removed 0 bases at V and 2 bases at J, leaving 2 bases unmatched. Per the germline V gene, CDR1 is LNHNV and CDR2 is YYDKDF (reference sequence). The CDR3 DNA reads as TGTGCCACCAGCAGAGAGTCTAGCGGGAGGGCCTACAATGAGCAGTTCTTC. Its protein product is CATSRESSGRAYNEQFF. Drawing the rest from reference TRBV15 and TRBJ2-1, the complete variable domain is DAMVIQNPRYQVTQFGKPVTLSCSQTLNHNVMYWYQQKSSQAPKLLFHYYDKDFNNEADTPDNFQSRRPNTSFCFLDIRSPGLGDTAMYLCATSRESSGRAYNEQFFGPGTRLTVL.

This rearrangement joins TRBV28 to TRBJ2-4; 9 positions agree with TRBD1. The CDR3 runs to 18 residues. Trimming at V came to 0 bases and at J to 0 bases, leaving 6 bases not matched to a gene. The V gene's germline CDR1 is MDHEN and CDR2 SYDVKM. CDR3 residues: CASSLWGQGGLAKNIQYF. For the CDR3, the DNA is TGTGCCAGCAGTTTATGGGGACAGGGTGGCCTAGCCAAAAACATTCAGTACTTC.

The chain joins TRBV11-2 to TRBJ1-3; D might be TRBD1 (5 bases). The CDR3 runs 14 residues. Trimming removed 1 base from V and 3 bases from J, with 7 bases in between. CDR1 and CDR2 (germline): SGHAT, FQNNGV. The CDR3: CASSLGGVGNTIYF. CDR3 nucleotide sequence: TGTGCCAGCAGCTTAGGGGGCGTTGGAAACACCATATATTTT.

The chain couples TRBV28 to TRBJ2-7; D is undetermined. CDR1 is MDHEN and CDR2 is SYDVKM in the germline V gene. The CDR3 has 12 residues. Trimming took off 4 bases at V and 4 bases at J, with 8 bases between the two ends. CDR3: CASSSTRYEQYF. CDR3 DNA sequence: TGTGCCAGCAGTTCGACACGGTACGAGCAGTACTTC.

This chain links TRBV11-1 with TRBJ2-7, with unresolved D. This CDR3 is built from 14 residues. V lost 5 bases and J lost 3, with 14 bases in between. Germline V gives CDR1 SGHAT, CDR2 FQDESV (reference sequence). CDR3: CASSANRVGYEQYF. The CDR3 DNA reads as TGTGCCAGCAGCGCAAACCGAGTTGGCTACGAGCAGTACTTC.

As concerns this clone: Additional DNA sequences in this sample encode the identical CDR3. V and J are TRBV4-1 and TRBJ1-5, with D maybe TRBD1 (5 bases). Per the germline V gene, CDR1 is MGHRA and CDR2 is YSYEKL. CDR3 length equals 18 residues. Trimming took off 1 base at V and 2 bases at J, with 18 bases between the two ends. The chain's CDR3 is CASSQVGRRGGGNQPQHF. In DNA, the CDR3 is TGCGCCAGCAGCCAAGTCGGACGGAGGGGCGGAGGCAATCAGCCCCAGCATTTT.